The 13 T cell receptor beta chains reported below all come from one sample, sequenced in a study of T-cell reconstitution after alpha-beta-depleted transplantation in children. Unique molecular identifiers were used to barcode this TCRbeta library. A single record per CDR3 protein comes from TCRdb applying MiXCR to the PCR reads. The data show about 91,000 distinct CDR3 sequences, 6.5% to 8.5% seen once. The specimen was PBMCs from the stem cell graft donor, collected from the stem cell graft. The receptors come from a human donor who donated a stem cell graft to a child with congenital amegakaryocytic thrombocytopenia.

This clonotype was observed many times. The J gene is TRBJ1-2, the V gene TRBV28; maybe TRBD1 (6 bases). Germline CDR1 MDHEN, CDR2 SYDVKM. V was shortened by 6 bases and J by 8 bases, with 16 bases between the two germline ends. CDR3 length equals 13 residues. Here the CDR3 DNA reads TGTGCCAGCAGACTTACAGGGTTCCGAGGCTACACCTTC. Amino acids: CASRLTGFRGYTF.

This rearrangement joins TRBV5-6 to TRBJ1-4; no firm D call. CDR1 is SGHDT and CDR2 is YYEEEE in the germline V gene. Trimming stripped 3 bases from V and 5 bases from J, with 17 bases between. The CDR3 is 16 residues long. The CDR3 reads CASSYATRLRNEKLFF. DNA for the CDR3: TGTGCCAGCAGCTACGCGACCAGGCTTCGAAATGAAAAACTGTTTTTT.

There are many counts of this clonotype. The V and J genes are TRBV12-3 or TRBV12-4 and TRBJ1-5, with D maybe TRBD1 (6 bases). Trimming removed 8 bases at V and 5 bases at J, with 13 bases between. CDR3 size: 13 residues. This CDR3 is CASSRGGYQPQHF. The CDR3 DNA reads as TGTGCCAGCTCGCGCGGGGGCTATCAGCCCCAGCATTTT.

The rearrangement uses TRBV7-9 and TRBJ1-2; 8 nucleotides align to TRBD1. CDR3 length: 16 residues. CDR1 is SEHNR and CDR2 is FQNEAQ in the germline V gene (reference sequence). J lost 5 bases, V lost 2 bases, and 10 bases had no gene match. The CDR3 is CASSLPTGTGSYGYTF. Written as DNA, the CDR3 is TGTGCCAGCAGCTTACCCACCGGGACAGGATCTTATGGCTACACCTTC.

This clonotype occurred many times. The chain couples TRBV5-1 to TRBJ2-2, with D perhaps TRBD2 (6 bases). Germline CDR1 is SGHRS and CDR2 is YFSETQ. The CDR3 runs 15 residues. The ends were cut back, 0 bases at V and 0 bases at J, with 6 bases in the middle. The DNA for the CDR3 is TGCGCCAGCAGCTTGGGACTAGCGAACACCGGGGAGCTGTTTTTT. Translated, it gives CASSLGLANTGELFF.

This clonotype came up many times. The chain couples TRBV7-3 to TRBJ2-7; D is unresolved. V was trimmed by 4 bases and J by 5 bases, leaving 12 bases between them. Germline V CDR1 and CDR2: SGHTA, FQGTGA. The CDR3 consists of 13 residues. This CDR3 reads CASSSLGGHEQYF. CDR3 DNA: TGTGCCAGCAGCTCCCTGGGTGGTCACGAGCAGTACTTC.

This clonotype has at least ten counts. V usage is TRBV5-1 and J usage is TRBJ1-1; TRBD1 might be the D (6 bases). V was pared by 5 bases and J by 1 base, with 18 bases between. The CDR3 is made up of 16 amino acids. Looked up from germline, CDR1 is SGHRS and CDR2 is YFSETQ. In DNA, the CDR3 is TGCGCCAGCAGTTCCCAACCCCAGGGGACGAACACTGAAGCTTTCTTT. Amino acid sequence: CASSSQPQGTNTEAFF.

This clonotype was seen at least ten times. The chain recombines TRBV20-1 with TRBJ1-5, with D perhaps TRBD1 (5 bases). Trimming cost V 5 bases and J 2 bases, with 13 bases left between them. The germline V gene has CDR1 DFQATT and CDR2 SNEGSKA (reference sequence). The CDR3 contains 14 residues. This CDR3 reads CSARAGWGNQPQHF. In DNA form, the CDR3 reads TGCAGTGCTCGAGCAGGGTGGGGCAATCAGCCCCAGCATTTT.

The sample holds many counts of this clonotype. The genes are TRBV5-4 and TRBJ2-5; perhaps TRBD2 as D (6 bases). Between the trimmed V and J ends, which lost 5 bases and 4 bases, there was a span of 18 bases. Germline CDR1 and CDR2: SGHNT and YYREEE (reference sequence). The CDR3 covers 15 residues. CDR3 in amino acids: CASSGSGPMGETQYF. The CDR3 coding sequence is TGTGCCAGCAGTGGGAGCGGGCCTATGGGAGAGACCCAGTACTTC.

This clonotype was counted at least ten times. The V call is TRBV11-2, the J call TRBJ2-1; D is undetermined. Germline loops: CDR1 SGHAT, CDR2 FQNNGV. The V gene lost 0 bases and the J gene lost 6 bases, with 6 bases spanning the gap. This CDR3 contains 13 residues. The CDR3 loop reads CASSLDLGNEQFF. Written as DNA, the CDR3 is TGTGCCAGCAGCTTAGATCTGGGCAATGAGCAGTTCTTC.

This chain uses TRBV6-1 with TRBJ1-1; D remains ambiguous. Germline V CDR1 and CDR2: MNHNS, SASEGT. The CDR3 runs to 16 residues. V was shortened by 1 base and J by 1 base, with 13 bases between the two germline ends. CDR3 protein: CASSEEGRVWNTEAFF. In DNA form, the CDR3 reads TGTGCCAGCAGTGAAGAGGGTCGTGTGTGGAACACTGAAGCTTTCTTT.

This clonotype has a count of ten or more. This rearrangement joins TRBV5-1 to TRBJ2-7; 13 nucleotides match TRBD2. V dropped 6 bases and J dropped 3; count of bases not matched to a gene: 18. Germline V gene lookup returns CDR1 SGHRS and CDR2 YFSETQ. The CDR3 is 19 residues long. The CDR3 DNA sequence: TGCGCCAGCACCCACAACCCCGGACTAGCGGGAGAAGGAGTCTACGAGCAGTACTTC. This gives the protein CASTHNPGLAGEGVYEQYF.

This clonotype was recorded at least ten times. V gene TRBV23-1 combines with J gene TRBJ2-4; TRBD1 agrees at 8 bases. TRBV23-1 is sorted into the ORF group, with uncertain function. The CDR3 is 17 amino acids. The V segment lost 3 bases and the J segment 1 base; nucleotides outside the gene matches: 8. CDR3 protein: CASSHPQGVMAKNIQYF. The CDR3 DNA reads TGCGCCAGCAGTCACCCACAGGGGGTAATGGCCAAAAACATTCAGTACTTC.